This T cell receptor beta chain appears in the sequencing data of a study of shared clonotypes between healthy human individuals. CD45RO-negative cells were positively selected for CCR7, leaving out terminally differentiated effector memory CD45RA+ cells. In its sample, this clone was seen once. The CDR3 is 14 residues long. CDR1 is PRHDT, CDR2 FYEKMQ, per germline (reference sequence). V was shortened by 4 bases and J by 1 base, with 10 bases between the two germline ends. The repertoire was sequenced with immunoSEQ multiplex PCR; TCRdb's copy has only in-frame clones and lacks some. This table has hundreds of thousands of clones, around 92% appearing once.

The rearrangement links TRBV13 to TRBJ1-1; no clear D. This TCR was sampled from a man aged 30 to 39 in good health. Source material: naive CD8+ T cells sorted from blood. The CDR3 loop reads CASSWVLKNTEAFF. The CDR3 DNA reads TGTGCCAGCAGCTGGGTACTCAAGAACACTGAAGCTTTCTTT.